This T cell receptor (beta chain) was found in a study of shared T cell receptors in the human thymus (dated by TCRdb to about 2021). Broadly, across the study: The study examined how the human thymus generates shared, self-reactive T-cell receptor alpha chains.

In this sample, this clone turned up a few times. Its antigen remains undetermined. One base away there is no much larger clone; base qualities are not given. Libraries were constructed by the immunoSEQ multiplex PCR assay. This is the immuneACCESS table as TCRdb keeps it, with only in-frame sequences that have V and J called. A part of the clones is gone; compared with another copy, unresolved V genes explain less than half, and the rest is unexplained. The sample includes some 700,000 clones, with 70% to 90% observed a single time. Under 0.012% of the sample is in the top ten clones. Reading the germline V gene (reference sequence) gives CDR1 SEHNR and CDR2 FQNEAQ. Germline trimming: 8 bases from V, 5 bases from J; junction bases outside gene matches: 3. The CDR3, from cysteine to phenylalanine, totals 12 residues. Only CDR3 DNA is held: 36 bases, read in frame from base 1. The same data also went into a second study, on human thymus T cells. The second investigation adds: Donors were immunologically healthy infants undergoing open corrective cardiac surgery for congenital heart defects in Finland. Thymus tissue was obtained as surgical resects removed during corrective cardiac surgery. V and J gene segment usage appeared biased in both thymic and peripheral blood repertoires. According to the related research, thymic TCR repertoires were highly overlapping among unrelated individuals. The study used under ten infant thymus samples plus four related peripheral blood samples to characterize TCR alpha and beta repertoires. The cohort included six male and two female infants, with donor ages spanning 7 to 244 days. Thymocytes were freed from the tissue by mechanical means and kept at -70 degrees C as pellets of roughly 8.5-31 million cells. A QIAsymphony instrument was used to extract genomic DNA from frozen cell pellets. TCRB and TCRAD loci were amplified from a standardized quantity of quality-controlled genomic DNA using the immunoSEQ multiplex PCR assay. The V(D)J region was spanned by amplicons of a length sufficient to cover the CDR3 and to identify V and J genes. The commercial immunoSEQ service was used to sequence amplicons on an Illumina platform. Corrections for primer bias and sequencing errors followed previously described methods, while TCRAD and TCRB definitions were based on the IMGT database. The repertoires were analysed using immunoSEQ Analyzer 3.0 and VDJTools for basic statistics, V/J segment usage, diversity estimates, rarefaction and pairwise overlap. Diversity was estimated using the Chao1, ChaoE, Efron-Thisted, Shannon and inverse Simpson indices, and was also estimated on datasets down-sampled to the size of the smallest sample. For repertoire overlap, CDR3 nucleotide sequence, V gene and J gene had to match strictly, and clustering was done by Jaccard-based multidimensional scaling. On average, thymus samples yielded 750,000 to 1,000,000 unique TCRB clonotypes, whereas blood samples yielded some 92,000.

The sequence is built from TRBV7-9 and TRBJ1-5; 7 bases in the middle match TRBD1. The sample was thymocytes. The clonotype comes from a girl younger than two with a congenital heart defect. Donor details come from another sample of the same person, matched by shared clones. The DNA sequence is as follows: TGTGCCAGCGGAGACAGGGATCAGCCCCAGCATTTT. Its protein is CASGDRDQPQHF.